Below are 6 T cell receptor beta chains sequenced from a single sample in a study of naive and memory T cell subsets. The beta constant-region primer was an equimolar mix of two oligonucleotides covering TRBC1 and TRBC2. Ligated cDNA was amplified by four rounds of PCR with nested alpha and beta constant-region primers and SP2. TCRdb fed the UMI-ligation and nested PCR reads into MiXCR, producing one record per CDR3 protein. The sample has tens of thousands of distinct CDR3 sequences, over 8.5% seen once. Source material: naive CD8+ T cells from blood. These receptors all stem from a human donor in good health.

This clonotype has a count of ten or more. The chain employs TRBV29-1 and TRBJ2-3; 7 bases align to TRBD2. Germline CDR1 SQVTM, CDR2 ANQGSEA. The junction had 4 bases not matched to a gene; V was cut back by 4 bases and J by 0 bases. This CDR3 is 14 amino acids long. As DNA, the CDR3 is TGCAGCGTTGTGGGGGGGGATAGCACAGATACGCAGTATTTT. Translation: CSVVGGDSTDTQYF.

This clonotype was observed at least ten times. The V gene is TRBV4-1, the J gene TRBJ2-4; D gene unclear. The V and J ends lost 1 base and 8 bases respectively, with 15 bases between them. The CDR3 contains 15 residues. Per the germline V gene, CDR1 is MGHRA and CDR2 is YSYEKL. CDR3 sequence reads: CASSQATSTEDIQYF. In DNA, the CDR3 is TGCGCCAGCAGCCAAGCTACATCGACCGAGGACATTCAGTACTTC.

This clonotype was counted a few times. V is TRBV6-2 or TRBV6-3 and J is TRBJ1-2; D is unclear. CDR3 size: 15 residues. Per the germline V gene, CDR1 is MNHEY and CDR2 is SVGEGT. Trimming cost V 0 bases and J 3 bases, with 11 bases left between them. The CDR3 is CASSYSLYGDYGYTF. CDR3 DNA sequence: TGTGCCAGCAGTTACTCCCTCTACGGTGACTATGGCTACACCTTC.

This clonotype was picked up a small number of times. The chain uses TRBV27 and TRBJ1-6, with no clear D. Per the germline V gene, CDR1 is MNHEY and CDR2 is SMNVEV (reference sequence). CDR3 length equals 12 residues. V lost 4 bases to trimming and J lost 7 bases, with 5 bases between them. The CDR3 DNA sequence: TGTGCCAGCAGTTACCCAAATTCACCCCTCCACTTT. This codes for CASSYPNSPLHF.

This clonotype was detected a few times. The V and J genes are TRBV27 and TRBJ1-2, with D uncertain. V dropped 6 bases and J dropped 0 bases, with 8 bases sitting between them. The CDR3 consists of 13 residues. Germline V gene lookup returns CDR1 MNHEY and CDR2 SMNVEV (reference sequence). CDR3 nucleotide sequence: TGTGCCAGCAGCTCCGGGCCTAACTATGGCTACACCTTC. This encodes CASSSGPNYGYTF.

The V and J genes are TRBV11-1 and TRBJ2-5; D is unresolved. CDR1 and CDR2 (germline): SGHAT, FQDESV (reference sequence). The CDR3 totals 14 residues. V was cut by 6 bases and J by 2 bases, with 13 bases left in between. The CDR3 is CASRGIASQETQYF. CDR3 nucleotides: TGTGCCAGCAGGGGGATAGCTTCTCAAGAGACCCAGTACTTC.